These 27 T cell receptor beta chains were all obtained from the same sample, sequenced in a study of blood T cell repertoires in COVID-19. Profiled with immunoSEQ multiplex PCR; TCRdb holds only in-frame clones, not every one. This sample carries approximately 300,000 clones, roughly 80% of them seen once, and the ten largest clones take 15% to 18%. Sequenced input: peripheral blood. The receptors stem from a person in their 70s with COVID-19, enrolled during active disease.

The rearrangement links TRBV4-3 to TRBJ2-3; TRBD2 aligns across 10 bases. The CDR3 is made up of 13 amino acids. Germline CDR1 and CDR2: LGHNA and YSLEER. Germline trimming cut 1 base from V and 12 bases from J; bases unmatched to any gene: 4. The CDR3 DNA follows: TGCGCCAGCAGCCAAGTTATAGCGGGAGGTCAGTATTTT. Translating gives CASSQVIAGGQYF.

Worth noting for this clone: Other DNA sequences in the same sample also yield this CDR3. V usage is TRBV18 and J usage is TRBJ1-1; D unresolved. CDR3 length equals 13 residues. V shed 6 bases and J shed 1 base, with 9 bases lying between them. From germline, CDR1 is KGHSH and CDR2 LQKENI. CDR3 DNA: TGTGCCAGCTCTCCAACAGCGAACACTGAAGCTTTCTTT. Encoded protein: CASSPTANTEAFF.

This clone has more than one count but fewer than ten. The chain joins TRBV5-1 to TRBJ1-1, with a tentative D call TRBD1 (5 bases). CDR1 and CDR2 from the germline V gene are SGHRS and YFSETQ. This CDR3 has 15 residues. Trimming took 0 bases from V and 0 from J, leaving 9 bases between them. CDR3 sequence (DNA): TGCGCCAGCAGCTTGGGGGGCAGTATGAACACTGAAGCTTTCTTT. Translation: CASSLGGSMNTEAFF.

The chain's CDR3 is CAWRQNNEQFF. DNA for the CDR3: TGTGCCTGGCGACAGAACAATGAGCAGTTCTTC. This rearrangement joins TRBV30 to TRBJ2-1, with a possible D match to TRBD1 (5 bases). Trimming pared 5 bases from V and 5 bases from J, leaving 7 bases between. This CDR3 spans 11 amino acids. The germline V gene encodes CDR1 GTSNPN and CDR2 SVGIG (reference sequence).

The chain uses TRBV4-2 and TRBJ1-2; a weak D match, TRBD1 (6 bases). The CDR3 consists of 15 residues. The germline V gene encodes CDR1 LGHNA and CDR2 YNFKEQ. V was pared by 0 bases and J by 8 bases, with 16 bases between. CDR3 sequence (DNA): TGTGCCAGCAGCCAAGATGGGGACAAGTACGGCGGCTACACCTTC. It is translated as CASSQDGDKYGGYTF.

This chain connects TRBV9 to TRBJ2-7; 7 bases align to TRBD2. CDR1 is SGDLS, CDR2 YYNGEE, per germline. The trim removed 0 bases at V and 2 bases at J, leaving 5 bases unmatched. CDR3 length: 15 amino acids. The CDR3 region is CASSVGASGPYEQYF. Written as DNA, the CDR3 is TGTGCCAGCAGCGTAGGGGCTAGCGGACCCTACGAGCAGTACTTC.

V is TRBV7-9 and J is TRBJ1-5; weak D call: TRBD1 (5 bases). The CDR3 contains 17 residues. Germline loops: CDR1 SEHNR, CDR2 FQNEAQ (reference sequence). The V gene lost 1 base and the J gene lost 5 bases, with 18 bases spanning the gap. The CDR3 spells CASSLGSYGGADQPQHF. The DNA for the CDR3 is TGTGCCAGCAGCTTAGGTTCGTACGGAGGGGCTGATCAGCCCCAGCATTTT. Looking up the rest from reference TRBV7-9 and TRBJ1-5 gives the full variable domain: DTGVSQNPRHKITKRGQNVTFRCDPISEHNRLYWYRQTLGQGPEFLTYFQNEAQLEKSRLLSDRFSAERPKGSFSTLEIQRTEQGDSAMYLCASSLGSYGGADQPQHFGDGTRLSIL.

The rearrangement uses TRBV27 and TRBJ1-1, with unresolved D. Germline values: CDR1 MNHEY, CDR2 SMNVEV (reference sequence). Trimming cost V 0 bases and J 3 bases, with 5 bases left between them. The CDR3 covers 13 residues. This chain's CDR3 is CASSLSAHTEAFF. CDR3 nucleotides: TGTGCCAGCAGTTTATCAGCCCACACTGAAGCTTTCTTT.

The genes are TRBV6-2 or TRBV6-3 and TRBJ2-2, with 7 bases lining up with TRBD1. CDR1 and CDR2 (germline): MNHEY, SVGEGT. V lost 4 bases to trimming and J lost 5 bases; unmatched junction nucleotides: 13. The CDR3 contains 17 residues. This CDR3 is CASSSSSRQGKTGELFF. CDR3 nucleotides: TGTGCCAGCAGTTCCTCTTCGAGACAGGGAAAAACCGGGGAGCTGTTTTTT.

The chain joins TRBV7-6 to TRBJ1-2; 9 nucleotides agree with TRBD1. The CDR3 is 16 amino acids. J was trimmed by 0 bases and V by 6 bases; bases with no gene match: 8. Germline V gene data show CDR1 as SGHVS and CDR2 as FNYEAQ. The CDR3 reads CASSQTGGRANYGYTF. The DNA for the CDR3 is TGTGCCAGCAGTCAGACAGGGGGAAGAGCTAACTATGGCTACACCTTC.

This rearrangement joins TRBV6-4 to TRBJ1-5; D gene unclear. Germline CDR1 MRHNA, CDR2 SNTAGT. The CDR3 runs to 13 residues. Trimming left V 6 bases short and J 3 bases short, with 9 bases between. The CDR3 DNA follows: TGTGCCAGCAGCCCAGAAGTCAATCAGCCCCAGCATTTT. Its protein is CASSPEVNQPQHF.

The chain employs TRBV27 and TRBJ1-2; TRBD1 matches at 10 bases. Germline V gives CDR1 MNHEY, CDR2 SMNVEV (reference sequence). The CDR3 runs to 16 residues. The trim removed 4 bases at V and 8 bases at J, leaving 13 bases unmatched. The CDR3 is CASSSLPGQGYGGYTF. CDR3 DNA: TGTGCCAGCAGTTCTCTACCGGGACAGGGGTATGGGGGCTACACCTTC.

The chain has TRBV2 and TRBJ1-3; TRBD1 matches at 8 bases. Per the germline V gene, CDR1 is SNHLY and CDR2 is FYNNEI. The CDR3 spans 14 residues. V dropped 6 bases and J dropped 8; count of bases not matched to a gene: 9. The CDR3 region is CASREDRVRDTIYF. Here the CDR3 DNA reads TGTGCCAGCAGAGAGGACAGGGTTAGGGACACCATATATTTT.

This clone came up once. This chain uses TRBV28 with TRBJ2-1; the match to TRBD1 covers 7 bases. The CDR3 covers 11 residues. CDR1 and CDR2 (germline): MDHEN, SYDVKM. The V gene end was trimmed by 7 bases and the J gene end by 8 bases; junction bases not matched to a gene: 2. This CDR3 is CASTGTDEQFF. The CDR3 nucleotides read TGTGCCAGCACTGGGACAGATGAGCAGTTCTTC.

On this clone itself: Within the sample, other DNA sequences also encode this same CDR3. The chain carries TRBV12-3 or TRBV12-4 and TRBJ2-2; the D is unclear. CDR3 size: 13 residues. Trimming shortened V by 3 bases and J by 5 bases, and 7 bases separated the two germline ends. The CDR3 protein is CASSLAGTGELFF. CDR3 in DNA: TGTGCCAGCAGTTTGGCCGGGACCGGGGAGCTGTTTTTT.

The genes are TRBV9 and TRBJ2-7; 8 nucleotides match TRBD1. This CDR3 contains 15 residues. V lost 0 bases and J lost 3; bases outside the gene matches: 5. Looked up from germline, CDR1 is SGDLS and CDR2 is YYNGEE. The CDR3 protein is CASSVGAGGRYEQYF. CDR3 DNA: TGTGCCAGCAGCGTAGGGGCAGGGGGCCGCTACGAGCAGTACTTC.

The V gene is TRBV18, the J gene TRBJ1-4, with a weak D call TRBD1 (6 bases). V dropped 1 base and J dropped 4 bases, with 25 bases sitting between them. The CDR3 spans 20 residues. Germline V CDR1 and CDR2: KGHSH, LQKENI. The DNA of the CDR3 is TGTGCCAGCTCACCACGGAACTTGCAGGGGTCCCACCCTGATAATGAAAAACTGTTTTTT. Translating gives CASSPRNLQGSHPDNEKLFF. Full variable domain (remainder filled in from reference TRBV18 and TRBJ1-4): NAGVMQNPRHLVRRRGQEARLRCSPMKGHSHVYWYRQLPEEGLKFMVYLQKENIIDESGMPKERFSAEFPKEGPSILRIQQVVRGDSAAYFCASSPRNLQGSHPDNEKLFFGSGTQLSVL.

The V gene is TRBV19, the J gene TRBJ1-3; 7 bases are shared with TRBD1. The CDR3 totals 18 residues. The junction had 17 bases not matched to a gene; V was cut back by 5 bases and J by 4 bases. Germline assignment: CDR1 LNHDA and CDR2 SQIVND (reference sequence). The CDR3 coding sequence is TGTGCCAGTAGTCCAAGGACAGGACTCAGAAGATCCGGAAACACCATATATTTT. It yields the protein CASSPRTGLRRSGNTIYF.

This chain uses TRBV19 with TRBJ1-5; 9 bases fit TRBD1. This CDR3 comprises 16 residues. J lost 7 bases, V lost 4 bases, and 11 bases had no gene match. CDR1 is LNHDA and CDR2 is SQIVND in the germline V gene (reference sequence). The CDR3 sequence: CASSKWGQGTHQPQHF. The CDR3, as DNA: TGTGCCAGTAGTAAGTGGGGACAGGGAACCCACCAGCCCCAGCATTTT.

The gene calls are TRBV15 and TRBJ2-1, with TRBD2 matching over 9 bases. CDR1 and CDR2 (germline): LNHNV, YYDKDF (reference sequence). The CDR3 contains 17 residues. The V gene end was trimmed by 5 bases and the J gene end by 6 bases; junction bases not matched to a gene: 14. CDR3 region: CATSDLAGGPHRNEQFF. CDR3 sequence (DNA): TGTGCCACCAGCGATCTGGCGGGGGGGCCCCACCGCAATGAGCAGTTCTTC.

The J gene is TRBJ1-1, the V gene TRBV6-5; D ambiguous. Trimming removed 6 bases at V and 1 base at J, with 9 bases between. The CDR3 is 13 amino acids. Germline V gene sequence: CDR1 MNHEY, CDR2 SVGAGI. The CDR3 DNA reads TGTGCCAGCAGCCTGGAGGGGAACACTGAAGCTTTCTTT. Translated, it gives CASSLEGNTEAFF.

The rearrangement joins TRBV5-4 to TRBJ2-5; tentative D call: TRBD2 (5 bases). Germline V gene sequence: CDR1 SGHNT, CDR2 YYREEE (reference sequence). The CDR3 consists of 14 residues. Trimming shortened V by 4 bases and J by 4 bases, and 14 bases separated the two germline ends. The CDR3: CASSPSLAGETQYF. As DNA, the CDR3 is TGTGCCAGCAGCCCCAGTCTAGCTGGAGAGACCCAGTACTTC.

The rearrangement links TRBV6-5 to TRBJ2-7; 8 nucleotides align to TRBD2. Germline-derived CDR1 and CDR2 are MNHEY and SVGAGI. This CDR3 spans 14 amino acids. Trimming cost V 0 bases and J 6 bases; bases outside gene matches: 4. The CDR3 here is CASSYSRTSTEQYF. The CDR3 coding sequence is TGTGCCAGCAGTTACTCTCGGACTAGCACCGAGCAGTACTTC.

The rearrangement joins TRBV28 to TRBJ1-2, with 12 nucleotides matching TRBD1. In germline, CDR1 is MDHEN, CDR2 SYDVKM. J gave up 8 bases and V 3 bases, and 10 bases lay outside the gene matches. The CDR3 covers 16 residues. CDR3 DNA sequence: TGTGCCAGCAGTTTCCCGGGACAGGGGGCGCCAGGGGGCTACACCTTC. This translates into CASSFPGQGAPGGYTF.

This sequence joins TRBV11-2 and TRBJ2-7, with D perhaps matching TRBD2 (5 bases). This CDR3 has 13 residues. The V end was cut by 5 bases, the J end by 3 bases, with 11 bases between. Germline V gene lookup returns CDR1 SGHAT and CDR2 FQNNGV. The CDR3 nucleotides are TGTGCCAGCAGCCACGGACTGATCTACGAGCAGTACTTC. As protein: CASSHGLIYEQYF.

This chain joins TRBV11-3 and TRBJ2-3; 7 bases fit TRBD2. Unmatched junction bases numbered 4, after V lost 2 bases and J lost 2 bases. The CDR3 is 15 residues long. Germline CDR1 is SGHNT and CDR2 is YENEEA. In nucleotides, the CDR3 is TGTGCCAGCAGCTTAAGAGCGGGATTCACAGATACGCAGTATTTT. Translated: CASSLRAGFTDTQYF.

The chain recombines TRBV5-1 with TRBJ2-5, with TRBD1 matching 9 bases. This CDR3 is built from 15 residues. CDR1 and CDR2 (germline): SGHRS, YFSETQ. The V and J ends lost 5 bases and 5 bases, in that order; junction bases with no gene match: 10. This CDR3 is CASRMNRGLGETQYF. Here the CDR3 DNA reads TGCGCCAGCAGAATGAACAGGGGGCTTGGGGAGACCCAGTACTTC.